This T cell receptor (beta chain) appears in the sequencing data of a study of a mutant IDH1 vaccine in newly diagnosed glioma (dated by TCRdb to about 2021). Study-wide context: Of the 25 to 40 treated patients, about 60% were male and about 40% were female, and the mean age was roughly 40 years. Peripheral blood was collected at six visits: V03 (baseline), V05, V07, V10, V12 and V13. For exploratory analyses, longitudinal TCRB deep sequencing was carried out in roughly 23 treated patients wherever samples were available. Before enrollment, patients had received standard therapy of radiotherapy alone, temozolomide alone, or radiochemotherapy with temozolomide; most received the combination. General findings and caveats noted by the study authors: Immune responses induced by the vaccine were seen in around 93% of patients across multiple MHC alleles. The authors noted that analyses of patient blood samples could not be reproduced because of sample limitations. No apparent relationship was observed between pseudoprogression and alterations in the top peripheral T cell clonotypes detected by TCRB sequencing. Selection of PBMC samples for TCRB deep sequencing was based on availability.

The library was prepared using the immunoSEQ multiplex PCR assay. Following the manufacturer's protocol, the hsTCRB Kit was used to amplify rearranged TCR beta chain sequences. TCRB libraries were sequenced on an Illumina MiSeq. From the authors' description of their analysis: Demultiplexing, trimming and gene mapping were performed with the kit vendor's proprietary platform. TCRdb limited this immuneACCESS table to in-frame rearrangements with V and J called. A share of clones is missing; checked studies link under half to unresolved V genes, and the rest is unexplained. V and J calls and clone size are given by that table; D and trimming were obtained from the DNA. In all, the sample holds tens of thousands of clones, and over 75% of those were seen once. Clones ranked in the top ten supply 15% to 20% of the sample. Per the germline V gene, KGHSH is the CDR1 and LQKENI is the CDR2. Cut back by 1 base and 4 bases, the V and J ends lie 8 bases apart. From its cysteine to its phenylalanine, the CDR3 spans 14 amino acids. CDR3 DNA is the only sequence kept; it has 42 bases, read in frame from the first base.

Note on this clone: Its antigen has not been determined. Base qualities are not at hand, and no much larger clone is one base apart.

Read against the paper, the sample's time point label means: baseline, week 1 (first vaccination visit). The treatment or condition label of this sample denotes: pre-vaccination baseline after standard-of-care therapy. Newly diagnosed WHO grade 3 or 4 IDH1-mutant astrocytomas showing loss of nuclear ATRX were present in the donors. The samples were drawn from NOA16, a multicentre, single-arm, open-label phase I trial in Germany that tested a mutant IDH1 peptide vaccine in humans for the first time. Blood drawn at visit V03 was used as the baseline sample for immunogenicity testing. Genomic DNA for TCRB sequencing was extracted from EDTA blood using the DNeasy Blood and Tissue Kit.

The sample in question was PBMCs, obtained from a glioma patient treated with radiotherapy, temozolomide or both. This sequence uses TRBV18 and TRBJ1-3, with the D gene call left open. This clonotype originated in a man in his thirties or forties with glioma. The DNA is TGTGCCAGCTCACCACTATCCTTCGGAAACACCATATATTTT. It translates as CASSPLSFGNTIYF.